The clone carrying this TCR beta chain was recorded only once. This specimen comes from a study of beta chain features in type 1 diabetes. Every isolated RNA sample was fully reverse transcribed, so sequencing captured expressed TCRB transcripts. TCRdb's table, derived via immunoSEQ multiplex PCR, lists solely in-frame clones and lacks some. The sample records 390,000 or so clones, roughly 14% being singletons. The V gene's germline CDR1 is LNHNV and CDR2 YYDKDF (reference sequence). The CDR3 totals 17 residues. With V trimmed by 4 bases and J by 4 bases, 11 bases remained unmatched. This sequence originates from a man under 40 in good health. The rearrangement uses TRBV15 and TRBJ1-2, with 11 bases lining up with TRBD1. Material: naive CD4+ T cells from blood. The CDR3 region is CATSKLLGTGGSYGYTF. CDR3 nucleotides: TGTGCCACCAGCAAATTACTGGGGACAGGGGGTTCCTATGGCTACACCTTC.